These 6 T cell receptor beta chains were sequenced from one sample in a study of blood T cell repertoires in COVID-19. Data came from immunoSEQ multiplex PCR; TCRdb stores just in-frame clones and leaves some out. The table has around 150,000 clones, 70% to 90% seen once. The sample taken for sequencing was peripheral blood. Receptor source: a man aged 60 to 75 with acute or convalescent COVID-19.

The gene calls are TRBV6-4 and TRBJ2-3; maybe TRBD2 (5 bases). The CDR3 has 14 residues. The germline V gene encodes CDR1 MRHNA and CDR2 SNTAGT. Trimming took off 6 bases at V and 1 base at J, with 11 bases between the two ends. The CDR3 DNA reads TGTGCCAGCAGACGGAGCGGCCGCACAGATACGCAGTATTTT. This encodes CASRRSGRTDTQYF.

This clone was seen just once. CDR3 DNA: TGTGCCAGCAGTTTAATAGCGGGGCCGTACGAGCAGTACTTC. This translates into CASSLIAGPYEQYF. The J gene is TRBJ2-7, the V gene TRBV27; 8 bases agree with TRBD2. CDR3 length: 14 residues. The ends lost 2 bases at V and 4 bases at J; junction bases unmatched: 4. Germline lookup yields CDR1 MNHEY and CDR2 SMNVEV (reference sequence).

The CDR3: CATRSGTGVGYGYTF. The CDR3 DNA follows: TGTGCCACTCGCTCCGGGACAGGGGTCGGCTATGGCTACACCTTC. This chain joins TRBV24-1 and TRBJ1-2; 10 nucleotides align to TRBD1. Germline V gives CDR1 KGHDR, CDR2 SFDVKD. This CDR3 is 15 amino acids long. With 10 bases clipped from V and 4 bases from J, the junction kept 11 bases outside the gene matches.

DNA for the CDR3: TGTGCCAGCAGTGCCACGGGGGGGCGGGAGACCCAGTACTTC. It specifies CASSATGGRETQYF. The chain couples TRBV9 to TRBJ2-5, with 8 bases identical to TRBD2. Trimming took 5 bases from V and 5 from J; bases not matched to a gene: 8. CDR3 length equals 14 residues. Germline V lookup: CDR1 SGDLS, CDR2 YYNGEE.

V and J are TRBV6-5 and TRBJ1-2, with 8 bases matching TRBD1. This CDR3 is 15 amino acids long. Trimming removed 5 bases from V and 4 bases from J; junction bases left unmatched: 9. The V gene's germline CDR1 is MNHEY and CDR2 SVGAGI. This CDR3 is CASSPTHRGGYGYTF. The CDR3 region has the DNA TGTGCCAGCAGTCCGACTCACAGGGGGGGCTATGGCTACACCTTC.

This clone was seen just once. The junction does not match germline at one end; this may be a read error. The CDR3 sequence: CASSLGYTEQFF. As DNA, the CDR3 is TGTGCCAGCAGCTTGGGGTACACTGAGCAGTTCTTC. The J gene is TRBJ2-1, the V gene TRBV5-6; no clear D gene. Germline lookup yields CDR1 SGHDT and CDR2 YYEEEE. CDR3 length: 12 residues.